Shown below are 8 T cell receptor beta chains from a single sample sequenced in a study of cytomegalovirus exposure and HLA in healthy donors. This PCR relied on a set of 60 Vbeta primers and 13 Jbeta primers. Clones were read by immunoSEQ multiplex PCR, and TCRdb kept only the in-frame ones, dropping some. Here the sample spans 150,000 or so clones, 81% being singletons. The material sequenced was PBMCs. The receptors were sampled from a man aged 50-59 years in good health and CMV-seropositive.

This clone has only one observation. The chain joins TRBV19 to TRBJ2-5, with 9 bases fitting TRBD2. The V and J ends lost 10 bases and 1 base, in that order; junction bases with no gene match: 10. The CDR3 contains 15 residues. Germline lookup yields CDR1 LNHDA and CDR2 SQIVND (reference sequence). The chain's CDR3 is CATAGLAGAQETQYF. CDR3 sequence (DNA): TGTGCCACCGCTGGATTAGCGGGAGCCCAAGAGACCCAGTACTTC.

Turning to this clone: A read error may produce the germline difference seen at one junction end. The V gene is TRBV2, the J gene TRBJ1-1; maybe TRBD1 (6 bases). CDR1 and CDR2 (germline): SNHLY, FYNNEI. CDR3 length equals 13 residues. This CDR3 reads CASKGESSTEAFF. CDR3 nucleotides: TGTGCAAGCAAGGGGGAATCCAGCACTGAAGCTTTCTTT.

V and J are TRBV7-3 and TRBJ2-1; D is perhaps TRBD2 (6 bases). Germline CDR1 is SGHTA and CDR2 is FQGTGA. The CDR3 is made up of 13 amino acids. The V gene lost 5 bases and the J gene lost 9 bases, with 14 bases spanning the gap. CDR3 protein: CASSPLLASEQFF. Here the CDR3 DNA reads TGTGCCAGCAGCCCCCTCCTAGCGAGTGAGCAGTTCTTC.

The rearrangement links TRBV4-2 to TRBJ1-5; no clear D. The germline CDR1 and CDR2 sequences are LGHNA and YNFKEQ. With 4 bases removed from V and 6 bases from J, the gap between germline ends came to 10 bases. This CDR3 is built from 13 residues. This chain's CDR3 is CASSPLTGQPQHF. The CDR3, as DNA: TGTGCCAGCAGCCCCTTAACGGGTCAGCCCCAGCATTTT.

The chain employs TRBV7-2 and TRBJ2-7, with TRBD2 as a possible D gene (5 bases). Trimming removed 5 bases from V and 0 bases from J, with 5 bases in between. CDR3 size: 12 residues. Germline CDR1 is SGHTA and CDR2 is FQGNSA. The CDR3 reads CASSTSSYEQYF. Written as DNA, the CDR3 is TGTGCCAGCAGCACTAGCTCCTACGAGCAGTACTTC.

As DNA, the CDR3 is TGCGCCAGCAGCTTGCCACGACCGGGACGGAGGGGCACAGATACGCAGTATTTT. Amino acid sequence: CASSLPRPGRRGTDTQYF. The chain carries TRBV5-1 and TRBJ2-3; D perhaps matches TRBD2 (6 bases). V lost 1 base, J lost 1 base, and 19 bases lay in between. Germline lookup yields CDR1 SGHRS and CDR2 YFSETQ. This CDR3 spans 18 amino acids.

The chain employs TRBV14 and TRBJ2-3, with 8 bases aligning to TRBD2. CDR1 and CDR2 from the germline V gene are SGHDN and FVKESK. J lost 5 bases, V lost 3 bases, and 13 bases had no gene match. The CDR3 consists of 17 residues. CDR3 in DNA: TGTGCCAGCAGCCACCCGCAGGTAGCGGGAATCGGAGATACGCAGTATTTT. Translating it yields CASSHPQVAGIGDTQYF.

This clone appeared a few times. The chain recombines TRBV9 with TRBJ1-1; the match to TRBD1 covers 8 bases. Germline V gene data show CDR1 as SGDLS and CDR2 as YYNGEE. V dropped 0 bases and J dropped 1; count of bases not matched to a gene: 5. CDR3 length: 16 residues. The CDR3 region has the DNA TGTGCCAGCAGCGTAGAGGGGGACAGGACGAACACTGAAGCTTTCTTT. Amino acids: CASSVEGDRTNTEAFF.